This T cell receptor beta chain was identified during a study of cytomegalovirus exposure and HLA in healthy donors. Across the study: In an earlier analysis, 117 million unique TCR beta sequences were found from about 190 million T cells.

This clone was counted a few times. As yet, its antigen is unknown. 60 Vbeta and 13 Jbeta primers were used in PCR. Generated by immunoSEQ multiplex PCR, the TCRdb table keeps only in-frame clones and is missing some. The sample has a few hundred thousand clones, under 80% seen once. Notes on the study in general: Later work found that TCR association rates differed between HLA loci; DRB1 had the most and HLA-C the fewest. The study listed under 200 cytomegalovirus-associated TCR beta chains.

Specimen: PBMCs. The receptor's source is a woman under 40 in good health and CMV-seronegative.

Here the CDR3 DNA reads TGTGCCAGCAGCTTGGACAGGGGGGTCAAAGCTTTCTTT. Amino acid sequence: CASSLDRGVKAFF. V is TRBV5-8 and J is TRBJ1-1; 8 bases match TRBD1. J lost 9 bases, V lost 0 bases, and 4 bases had no gene match. Germline-derived CDR1 and CDR2 are SGHTS and YDEGEE. CDR3 length equals 13 residues.